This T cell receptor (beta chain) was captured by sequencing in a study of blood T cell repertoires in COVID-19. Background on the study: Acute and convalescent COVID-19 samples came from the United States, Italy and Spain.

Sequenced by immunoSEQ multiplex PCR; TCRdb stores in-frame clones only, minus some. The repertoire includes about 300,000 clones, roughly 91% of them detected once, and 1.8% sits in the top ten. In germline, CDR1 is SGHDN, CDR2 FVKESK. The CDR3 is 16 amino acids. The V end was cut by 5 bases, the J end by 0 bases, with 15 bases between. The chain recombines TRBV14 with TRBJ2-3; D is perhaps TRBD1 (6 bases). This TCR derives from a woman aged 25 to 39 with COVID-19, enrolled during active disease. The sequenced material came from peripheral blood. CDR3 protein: CASSATGLTSTDTQYF. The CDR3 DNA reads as TGTGCCAGCAGCGCGACAGGACTTACTAGCACAGATACGCAGTATTTT.